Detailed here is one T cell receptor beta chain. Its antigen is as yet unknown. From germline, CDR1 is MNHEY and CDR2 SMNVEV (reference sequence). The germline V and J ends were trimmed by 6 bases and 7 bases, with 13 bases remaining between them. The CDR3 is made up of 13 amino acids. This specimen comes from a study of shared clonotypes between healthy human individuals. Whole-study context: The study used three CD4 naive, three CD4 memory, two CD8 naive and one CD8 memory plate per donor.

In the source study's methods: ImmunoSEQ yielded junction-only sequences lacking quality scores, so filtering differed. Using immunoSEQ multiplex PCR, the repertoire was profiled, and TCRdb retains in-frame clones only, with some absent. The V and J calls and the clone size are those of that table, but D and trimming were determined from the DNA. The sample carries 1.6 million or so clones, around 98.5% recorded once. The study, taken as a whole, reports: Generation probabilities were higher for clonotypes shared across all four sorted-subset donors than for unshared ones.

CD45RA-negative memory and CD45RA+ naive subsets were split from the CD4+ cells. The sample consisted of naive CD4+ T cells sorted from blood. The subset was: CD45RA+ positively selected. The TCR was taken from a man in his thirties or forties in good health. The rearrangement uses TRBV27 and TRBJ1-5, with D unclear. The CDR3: CASSTDMGQPQHF. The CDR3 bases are TGTGCCAGCAGCACAGACATGGGACAGCCCCAGCATTTT.